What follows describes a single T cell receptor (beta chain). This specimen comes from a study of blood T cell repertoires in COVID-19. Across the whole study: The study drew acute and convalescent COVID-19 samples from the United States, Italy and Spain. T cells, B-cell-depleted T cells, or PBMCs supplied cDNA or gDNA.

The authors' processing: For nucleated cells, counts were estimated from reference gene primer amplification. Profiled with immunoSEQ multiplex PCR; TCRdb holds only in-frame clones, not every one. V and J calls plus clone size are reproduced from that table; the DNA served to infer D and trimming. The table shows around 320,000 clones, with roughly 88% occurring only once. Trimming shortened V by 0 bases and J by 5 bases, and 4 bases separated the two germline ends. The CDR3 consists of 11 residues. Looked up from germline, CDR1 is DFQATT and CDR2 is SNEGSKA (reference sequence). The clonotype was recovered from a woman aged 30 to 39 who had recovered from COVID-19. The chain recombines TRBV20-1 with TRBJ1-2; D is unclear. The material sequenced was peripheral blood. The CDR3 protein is CSARDQYGYTF. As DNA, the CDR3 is TGCAGTGCTAGAGATCAATATGGCTACACCTTC.